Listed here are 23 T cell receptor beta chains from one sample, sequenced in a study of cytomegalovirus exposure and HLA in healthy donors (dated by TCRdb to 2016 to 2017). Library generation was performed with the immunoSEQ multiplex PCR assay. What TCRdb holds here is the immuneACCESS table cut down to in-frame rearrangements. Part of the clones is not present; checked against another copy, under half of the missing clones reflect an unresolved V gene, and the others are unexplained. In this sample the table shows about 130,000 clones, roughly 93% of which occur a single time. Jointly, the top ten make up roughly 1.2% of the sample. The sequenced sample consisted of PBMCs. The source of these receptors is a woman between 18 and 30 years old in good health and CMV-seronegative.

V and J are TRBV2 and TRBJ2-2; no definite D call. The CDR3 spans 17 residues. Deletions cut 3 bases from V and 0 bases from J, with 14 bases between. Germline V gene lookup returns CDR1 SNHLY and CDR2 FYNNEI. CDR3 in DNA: TGTGCCAGCAGTGAGTTACCAGTACTACCGAACACCGGGGAGCTGTTTTTT. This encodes CASSELPVLPNTGELFF. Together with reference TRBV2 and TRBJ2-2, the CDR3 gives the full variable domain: EPEVTQTPSHQVTQMGQEVILRCVPISNHLYFYWYRQILGQKVEFLVSFYNNEISEKSEIFDDQFSVERPDGSNFTLKIRSTKLEDSAMYFCASSELPVLPNTGELFFGEGSRLTVL.

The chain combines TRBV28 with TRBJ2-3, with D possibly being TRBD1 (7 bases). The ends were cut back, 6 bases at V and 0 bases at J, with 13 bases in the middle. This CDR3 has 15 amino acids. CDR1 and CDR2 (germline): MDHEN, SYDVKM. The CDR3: CASRMTGTSTDTQYF. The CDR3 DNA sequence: TGTGCCAGCAGGATGACAGGGACTAGCACAGATACGCAGTATTTT.

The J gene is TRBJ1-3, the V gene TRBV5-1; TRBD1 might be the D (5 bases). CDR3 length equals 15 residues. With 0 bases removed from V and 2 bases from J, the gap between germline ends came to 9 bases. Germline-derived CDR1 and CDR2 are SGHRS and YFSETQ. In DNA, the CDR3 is TGCGCCAGCAGCTTGGGGGGGGAAGCTGGAAACACCATATATTTT. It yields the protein CASSLGGEAGNTIYF.

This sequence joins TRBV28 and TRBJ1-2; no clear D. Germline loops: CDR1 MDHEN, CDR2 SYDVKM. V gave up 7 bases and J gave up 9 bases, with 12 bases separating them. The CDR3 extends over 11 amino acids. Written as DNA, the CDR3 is TGTGCCAGCACGAGGGCTTGGAGCTACACCTTC. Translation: CASTRAWSYTF.

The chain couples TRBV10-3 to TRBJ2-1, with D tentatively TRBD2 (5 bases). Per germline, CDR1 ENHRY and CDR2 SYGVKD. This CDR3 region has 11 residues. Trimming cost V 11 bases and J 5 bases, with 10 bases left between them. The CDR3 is CASTRDNEQFF. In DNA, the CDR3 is TGTGCCTCGACGCGGGACAATGAGCAGTTCTTC.

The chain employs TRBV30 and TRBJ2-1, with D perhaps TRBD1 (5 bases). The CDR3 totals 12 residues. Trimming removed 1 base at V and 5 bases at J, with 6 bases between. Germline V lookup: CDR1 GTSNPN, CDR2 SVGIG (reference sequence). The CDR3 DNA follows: TGTGCCTGGAGTGCAGGGAACAATGAGCAGTTCTTC. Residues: CAWSAGNNEQFF.

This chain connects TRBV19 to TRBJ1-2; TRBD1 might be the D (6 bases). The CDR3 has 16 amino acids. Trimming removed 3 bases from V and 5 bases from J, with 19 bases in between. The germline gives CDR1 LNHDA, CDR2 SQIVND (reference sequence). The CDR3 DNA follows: TGTGCCAGTAGTATTCAATCGGACAGCCTCCTTTATGGCTACACCTTC. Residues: CASSIQSDSLLYGYTF. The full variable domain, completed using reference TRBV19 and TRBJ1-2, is DGGITQSPKYLFRKEGQNVTLSCEQNLNHDAMYWYRQDPGQGLRLIYYSQIVNDFQKGDIAEGYSVSREKKESFPLTVTSAQKNPTAFYLCASSIQSDSLLYGYTFGSGTRLTVV.

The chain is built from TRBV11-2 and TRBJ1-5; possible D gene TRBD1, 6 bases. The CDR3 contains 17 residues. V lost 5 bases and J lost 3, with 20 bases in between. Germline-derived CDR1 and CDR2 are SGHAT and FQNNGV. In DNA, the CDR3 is TGTGCCAGCAGCCAACTACCTAGCGGACAGAACAATCAGCCCCAGCATTTT. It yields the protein CASSQLPSGQNNQPQHF.

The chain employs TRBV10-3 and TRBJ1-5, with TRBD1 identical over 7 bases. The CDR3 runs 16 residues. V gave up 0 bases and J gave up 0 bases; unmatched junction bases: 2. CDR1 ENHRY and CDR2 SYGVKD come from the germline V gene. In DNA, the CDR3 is TGTGCCATCAGTGAGTCCGGGACAGCTAGCAATCAGCCCCAGCATTTT. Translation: CAISESGTASNQPQHF.

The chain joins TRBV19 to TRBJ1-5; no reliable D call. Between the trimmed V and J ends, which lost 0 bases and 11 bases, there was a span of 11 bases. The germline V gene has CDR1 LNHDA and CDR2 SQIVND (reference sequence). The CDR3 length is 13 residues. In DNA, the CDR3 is TGTGCCAGTAGTATAGATAGCGGTGAGGCCCAGCATTTT. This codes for CASSIDSGEAQHF.

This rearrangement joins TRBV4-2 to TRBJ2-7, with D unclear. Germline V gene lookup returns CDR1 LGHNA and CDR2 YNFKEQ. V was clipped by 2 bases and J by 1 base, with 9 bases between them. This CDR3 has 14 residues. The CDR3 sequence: CASSQQLLSYEQYF. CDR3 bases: TGTGCCAGCAGCCAACAACTACTGTCCTACGAGCAGTACTTC.

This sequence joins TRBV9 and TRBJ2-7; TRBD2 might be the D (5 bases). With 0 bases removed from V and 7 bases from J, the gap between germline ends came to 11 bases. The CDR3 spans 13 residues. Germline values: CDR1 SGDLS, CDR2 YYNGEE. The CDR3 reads CASSVVVGGEQYF. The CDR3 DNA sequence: TGTGCCAGCAGCGTAGTGGTGGGCGGGGAGCAGTACTTC.

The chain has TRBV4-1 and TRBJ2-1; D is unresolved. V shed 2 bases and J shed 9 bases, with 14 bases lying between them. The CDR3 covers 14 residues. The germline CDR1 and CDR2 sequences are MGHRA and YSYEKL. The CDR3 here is CASSQMSGGAEQFF. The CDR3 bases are TGCGCCAGCAGCCAAATGTCCGGCGGAGCTGAGCAGTTCTTC.

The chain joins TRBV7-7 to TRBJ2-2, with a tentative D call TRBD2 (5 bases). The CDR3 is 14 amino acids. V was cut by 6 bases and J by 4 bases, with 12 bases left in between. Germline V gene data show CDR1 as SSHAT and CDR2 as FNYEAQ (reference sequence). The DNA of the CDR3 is TGTGCCAGCAGAAGAAACGAGGGCACCGGGGAGCTGTTTTTT. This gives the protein CASRRNEGTGELFF.

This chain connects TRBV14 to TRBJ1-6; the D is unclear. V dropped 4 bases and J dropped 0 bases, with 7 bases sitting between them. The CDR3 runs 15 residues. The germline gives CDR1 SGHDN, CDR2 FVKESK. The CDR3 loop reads CASSLAHSYNSPLHF. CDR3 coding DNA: TGTGCCAGCAGCCTGGCCCACTCCTATAATTCACCCCTCCACTTT.

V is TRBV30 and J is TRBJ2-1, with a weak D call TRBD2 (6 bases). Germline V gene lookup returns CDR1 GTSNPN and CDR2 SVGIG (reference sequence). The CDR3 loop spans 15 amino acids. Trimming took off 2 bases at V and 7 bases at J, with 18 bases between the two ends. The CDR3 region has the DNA TGTGCCTGGAGTCGGAAGACTAGGGCCCCGAATGAGCAGTTCTTC. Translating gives CAWSRKTRAPNEQFF. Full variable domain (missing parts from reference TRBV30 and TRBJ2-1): SQTIHQWPATLVQPVGSPLSLECTVEGTSNPNLYWYRQAAGRGLQLLFYSVGIGQISSEVPQNLSASRPQDRQFILSSKKLLLSDSGFYLCAWSRKTRAPNEQFFGPGTRLTVL.

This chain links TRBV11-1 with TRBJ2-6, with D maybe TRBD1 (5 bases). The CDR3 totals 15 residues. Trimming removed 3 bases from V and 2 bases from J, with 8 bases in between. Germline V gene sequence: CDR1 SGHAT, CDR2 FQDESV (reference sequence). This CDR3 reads CASSFQGTGANVLTF. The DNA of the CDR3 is TGTGCCAGCAGCTTCCAGGGAACTGGGGCCAACGTCCTGACTTTC.

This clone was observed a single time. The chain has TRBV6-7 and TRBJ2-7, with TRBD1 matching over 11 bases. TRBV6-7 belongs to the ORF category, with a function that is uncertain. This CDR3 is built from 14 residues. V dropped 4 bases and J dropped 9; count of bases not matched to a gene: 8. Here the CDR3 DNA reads TGTGCCAGCAGTTTCCCGGGACAGGGGGAAAGGCAGTACTTC. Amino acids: CASSFPGQGERQYF.

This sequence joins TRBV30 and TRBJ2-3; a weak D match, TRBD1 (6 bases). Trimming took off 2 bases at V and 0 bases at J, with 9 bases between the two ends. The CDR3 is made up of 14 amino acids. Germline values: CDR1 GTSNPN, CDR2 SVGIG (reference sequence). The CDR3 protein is CAWSRDISTDTQYF. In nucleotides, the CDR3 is TGTGCCTGGAGTAGGGACATTAGCACAGATACGCAGTATTTT.

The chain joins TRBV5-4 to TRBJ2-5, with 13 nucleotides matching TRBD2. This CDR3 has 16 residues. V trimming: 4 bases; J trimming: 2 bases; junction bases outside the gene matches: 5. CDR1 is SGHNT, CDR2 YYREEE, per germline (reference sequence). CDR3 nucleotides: TGTGCCAGCAGCGCCGGGACTAGCGGGACACAAGAGACCCAGTACTTC. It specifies CASSAGTSGTQETQYF.

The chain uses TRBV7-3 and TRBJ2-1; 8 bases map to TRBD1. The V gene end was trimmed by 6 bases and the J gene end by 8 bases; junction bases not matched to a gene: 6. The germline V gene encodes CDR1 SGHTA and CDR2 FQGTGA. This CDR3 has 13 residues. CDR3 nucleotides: TGTGCCAGCAGTTATGACAGGGGCGATGAGCAGTTCTTC. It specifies CASSYDRGDEQFF.

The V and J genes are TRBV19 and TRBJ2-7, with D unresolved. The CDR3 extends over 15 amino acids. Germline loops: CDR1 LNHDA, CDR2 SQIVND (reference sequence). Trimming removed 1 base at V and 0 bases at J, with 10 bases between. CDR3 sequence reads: CASSIAPGFSYEQYF. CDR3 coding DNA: TGTGCCAGTAGTATAGCGCCAGGATTCTCCTACGAGCAGTACTTC.

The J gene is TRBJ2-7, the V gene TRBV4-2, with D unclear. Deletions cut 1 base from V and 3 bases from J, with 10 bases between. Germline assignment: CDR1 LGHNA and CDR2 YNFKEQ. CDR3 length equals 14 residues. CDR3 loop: CASSQVVSGYEQYF. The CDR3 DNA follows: TGTGCCAGCAGCCAAGTTGTTTCGGGCTACGAGCAGTACTTC.